The 24 T cell receptor beta chains below all came from one sample that was sequenced in a study of blood T cell repertoires in COVID-19. Repertoires were generated with immunoSEQ multiplex PCR, while TCRdb's copy carries only in-frame clones and drops some. The sample yields roughly 300,000 clones, 80% to 90% seen once. Input material: peripheral blood. Receptors were obtained from a man between 18 and 35 years old who had recovered from COVID-19.

This chain connects TRBV19 to TRBJ2-3; 12 bases are shared with TRBD2. Trimming took 5 bases from V and 5 from J; bases not matched to a gene: 8. The CDR3 consists of 16 residues. Germline V lookup: CDR1 LNHDA, CDR2 SQIVND (reference sequence). The CDR3 coding sequence is TGTGCCAGTAGTCCCTGGACTAGCGGGGCGGGAGATACGCAGTATTTT. This encodes CASSPWTSGAGDTQYF.

This sequence joins TRBV2 and TRBJ1-2; D is undetermined. CDR3 size: 16 residues. V gave up 7 bases and J gave up 8 bases, with 26 bases separating them. Per germline, CDR1 SNHLY and CDR2 FYNNEI. The CDR3 DNA is TGTGCCAGCACAGGCGGAGGGTACGAGCGAGGAGGGGGCTACACCTTC. This encodes CASTGGGYERGGGYTF.

The rearrangement links TRBV11-2 to TRBJ2-5; 12 bases are a match to TRBD2. The V gene end was trimmed by 5 bases and the J gene end by 1 base; junction bases not matched to a gene: 5. Germline values: CDR1 SGHAT, CDR2 FQNNGV. This CDR3 spans 16 amino acids. In DNA form, the CDR3 reads TGTGCCAGCAGCCCCCGGACTAGCGGGACCCAAGAGACCCAGTACTTC. This codes for CASSPRTSGTQETQYF.

The chain carries TRBV7-2 and TRBJ2-7; 7 bases are shared with TRBD1. The CDR3 has 13 residues. The germline V gene encodes CDR1 SGHTA and CDR2 FQGNSA. With V trimmed by 4 bases and J by 5 bases, 5 bases remained unmatched. The CDR3 region has the DNA TGTGCCAGCAGCTCCGGACAGGTGAACGAGCAGTACTTC. Its protein product is CASSSGQVNEQYF.

The chain joins TRBV24-1 to TRBJ2-3; D possibly corresponds to TRBD2 (6 bases). Germline CDR1 and CDR2: KGHDR and SFDVKD. This CDR3 spans 13 amino acids. Trimming removed 4 bases at V and 9 bases at J, with 13 bases between. CDR3 residues: CATSDPGGSTQYF. DNA of the CDR3: TGTGCCACCAGTGACCCTGGAGGGTCAACGCAGTATTTT.

This clone has just one count. CDR3 loop: CASSQLAGEETQYF. The CDR3 bases are TGTGCCAGCTCACAACTAGCGGGGGAGGAGACCCAGTACTTC. The chain couples TRBV18 to TRBJ2-5, with 11 nucleotides matching TRBD2. CDR1 KGHSH and CDR2 LQKENI come from the germline V gene. This CDR3 is 14 amino acids long. Trimming at V came to 4 bases and at J to 5 bases, leaving 3 bases not matched to a gene.

This clone was picked up a small number of times. This chain connects TRBV2 to TRBJ2-1; D may be TRBD1 (5 bases). Per germline, CDR1 SNHLY and CDR2 FYNNEI. V was cut by 6 bases and J by 9 bases, with 9 bases left in between. CDR3 length equals 11 residues. CDR3 DNA: TGTGCCAGCAGGTATCAGGGTGAGCAGTTCTTC. It translates to CASRYQGEQFF.

The chain links TRBV6-5 to TRBJ1-2; possibly TRBD1 for D (6 bases). CDR1 and CDR2 from the germline V gene are MNHEY and SVGAGI. Deletions cut 6 bases from V and 1 base from J, with 9 bases between. This CDR3 contains 13 residues. The CDR3 DNA reads TGTGCCAGCAGCAGGGACATTAACTATGGCTACACCTTC. Translation: CASSRDINYGYTF.

This clone was observed a single time. The V gene is TRBV21-1, the J gene TRBJ2-5; TRBD1, the D gene given by the table, was not confirmed from the DNA. TRBV21-1 is described as a pseudogene. There are 12 residues in the CDR3. The CDR3 is CASSKVTGSEYF. CDR3 DNA sequence: TGTGCCAGCAGCAAAGTCACAGGGTCGGAGTACTTC.

The V and J genes are TRBV29-1 and TRBJ1-1, with D unresolved. CDR3 size: 13 residues. V was pared by 7 bases and J by 0 bases, with 12 bases between. From germline, CDR1 is SQVTM and CDR2 ANQGSEA. CDR3 nucleotide sequence: TGCAGCGAAAAGCGGTACATGAACACTGAAGCTTTCTTT. The encoded protein is CSEKRYMNTEAFF.

The chain employs TRBV6-2 or TRBV6-3 and TRBJ1-6; D is uncertain. The CDR3 runs 18 residues. Trimming stripped 4 bases from V and 0 bases from J, with 16 bases between. Germline CDR1 reads MNHEY; CDR2 reads SVGEGT. CDR3 sequence: CASSLRSSGFSYNSPLHF. CDR3 sequence (DNA): TGTGCCAGCAGTTTACGTTCCTCCGGTTTCTCCTATAATTCACCCCTCCACTTT.

The chain employs TRBV27 and TRBJ1-5; tentative D call: TRBD1 (6 bases). The CDR3 sequence is 13 residues long. Per the germline V gene, CDR1 is MNHEY and CDR2 is SMNVEV (reference sequence). The CDR3 loop reads CVSRGGINQPQHF. The CDR3 DNA is TGTGTTAGCAGAGGGGGTATAAATCAGCCCCAGCATTTT.

DNA for the CDR3: TGCGCAGGGGTGGTGTACACTGAAGCTTTCTTT. Its protein product is CAGVVYTEAFF. This chain joins TRBV20-1 and TRBJ1-1; a possible D gene is TRBD1 (6 bases). This CDR3 is 11 amino acids long. Germline CDR1 reads DFQATT; CDR2 reads SNEGSKA (reference sequence).

The rearrangement uses TRBV7-9 and TRBJ2-7; no definite D call. Per germline, CDR1 SEHNR and CDR2 FQNEAQ (reference sequence). Between the trimmed V and J ends, which lost 0 bases and 0 bases, there was a span of 9 bases. The CDR3 consists of 15 residues. CDR3: CASSLAGLSSYEQYF. CDR3 in DNA: TGTGCCAGCAGCTTAGCGGGCCTGAGCTCCTACGAGCAGTACTTC.

CDR3 nucleotide sequence: TGTGCCAGCAGTGACAGGGGGCTCGCTGGCTACACCTTC. This codes for CASSDRGLAGYTF. This chain connects TRBV25-1 to TRBJ1-2; TRBD1 aligns across 8 bases. There are 13 residues in the CDR3. The germline gives CDR1 MGHDK, CDR2 SYGVNS. With 3 bases clipped from V and 7 bases from J, the junction kept 4 bases outside the gene matches.

The chain combines TRBV5-5 with TRBJ1-4; D is undetermined. Trimming removed 0 bases at V and 6 bases at J, with 6 bases between. CDR3 size: 13 residues. From germline, CDR1 is SGHKS and CDR2 YYEKEE (reference sequence). In DNA form, the CDR3 reads TGTGCCAGCAGCTTGGATCTTGATGAAAAACTGTTTTTT. This encodes CASSLDLDEKLFF.

The chain combines TRBV4-2 with TRBJ1-6; TRBD1 matches at 10 bases. V was clipped by 4 bases and J by 8 bases; unmatched bases: 5. CDR3 length: 15 amino acids. CDR1 is LGHNA, CDR2 YNFKEQ, per germline. CDR3 sequence reads: CASSPRQGADSPLHF. The CDR3, as DNA: TGTGCCAGCAGCCCGCGACAGGGGGCCGATTCACCCCTCCACTTT.

This clone was recorded once. The genes are TRBV19 and TRBJ1-1; possible D gene TRBD1, 5 bases. The CDR3 runs to 15 residues. Germline CDR1 and CDR2: LNHDA and SQIVND (reference sequence). V was clipped by 3 bases and J by 3 bases, with 14 bases between them. The CDR3 sequence is CASSIWGSGYTEAFF. CDR3 coding DNA: TGTGCCAGTAGTATTTGGGGTTCAGGGTACACTGAAGCTTTCTTT.

The chain recombines TRBV3-1 (or the pseudogene TRBV3-2) with TRBJ2-5, with 7 bases aligning to TRBD1. The CDR3 totals 15 residues. Germline values: CDR1 LGHDT, CDR2 YNNKEL (reference sequence). V shed 0 bases and J 2 bases; nucleotides not matched to a gene: 3. The CDR3 coding sequence is TGTGCCAGCAGCCAAGATAGGGGACAGCAAGAGACCCAGTACTTC. Protein: CASSQDRGQQETQYF.

V gene TRBV7-8 combines with J gene TRBJ1-5, with D possibly TRBD1 on 6 matching bases. From germline, CDR1 is SGHVS and CDR2 FQNEAQ. V was trimmed by 1 base and J by 0 bases, leaving 19 bases between them. CDR3 length: 19 residues. The CDR3 DNA reads TGTGCCAGCAGCTTAGTCGGGCAGGGGAAGCCTTATAGCAATCAGCCCCAGCATTTT. It yields the protein CASSLVGQGKPYSNQPQHF.

This chain connects TRBV2 to TRBJ1-1; TRBD1 is a possible D gene (5 bases). The CDR3 length is 14 residues. V was pared by 1 base and J by 6 bases, with 12 bases between. The V gene's germline CDR1 is SNHLY and CDR2 FYNNEI. CDR3 in amino acids: CASSEGGLWAEAFF. CDR3 coding DNA: TGTGCCAGCAGTGAAGGGGGCTTATGGGCTGAAGCTTTCTTT.

The chain is built from TRBV5-1 and TRBJ1-4; the D is unclear. The length of the CDR3 is 14 residues. V was cut by 4 bases and J by 0 bases, with 7 bases left in between. Germline V gene data show CDR1 as SGHRS and CDR2 as YFSETQ. This chain's CDR3 is CASSPTATNEKLFF. The CDR3 DNA sequence: TGCGCCAGCAGCCCTACAGCAACTAATGAAAAACTGTTTTTT.

The chain recombines TRBV19 with TRBJ2-7, with TRBD2 as a possible D gene (7 bases). The CDR3 covers 16 residues. CDR1 and CDR2 from the germline V gene are LNHDA and SQIVND (reference sequence). Trimming shortened V by 1 base and J by 1 base, and 14 bases separated the two germline ends. The CDR3 here is CASSIVAGAVSYEQYF. The CDR3 coding sequence is TGTGCCAGTAGTATAGTTGCGGGGGCCGTATCCTACGAGCAGTACTTC.

The chain has TRBV10-1 and TRBJ2-7; 9 bases fit TRBD2. The CDR3 spans 14 residues. V was clipped by 2 bases and J by 8 bases; unmatched bases: 7. CDR1 is WNHNN, CDR2 SYGVQD, per germline (reference sequence). The CDR3 bases are TGCGCCAGCAGTGAGGGAGCGGGAGGCCCCAAGCAGTACTTC. It encodes CASSEGAGGPKQYF.